Shown below are 7 T cell receptor beta chains from a single sample sequenced in a study of early T cells in non-severe SARS-CoV-2 infection. MiXCR, applied by TCRdb to the 5' RACE reads, yields one record per CDR3 protein. The table shows more than 85,000 distinct CDR3 sequences, with around a sixth occurring only once. This specimen consisted of whole blood, obtained at baseline. The receptors were sampled from an adult who was a healthcare worker with PCR-confirmed SARS-CoV-2 infection or an uninfected control (not recorded which).

This clonotype was seen at least ten times. This chain uses TRBV20-1 with TRBJ2-2; D remains unclear. Trimming removed 4 bases from V and 5 bases from J, with 14 bases in between. CDR1 is DFQATT and CDR2 is SNEGSKA in the germline V gene (reference sequence). There are 14 residues in the CDR3. The CDR3 spells CSAKKGPPTGELFF. The DNA for the CDR3 is TGCAGTGCTAAAAAAGGCCCCCCGACCGGGGAGCTGTTTTTT.

This sequence joins TRBV4-3 and TRBJ1-2; 11 positions match TRBD1. The CDR3 extends over 19 amino acids. V lost 0 bases and J lost 4; bases outside the gene matches: 13. CDR1 is LGHNA and CDR2 is YSLEER in the germline V gene. CDR3 bases: TGCGCCAGCAGCCAAGATCATCCAAGGACAGGGGGCGTCGGCTATGGCTACACCTTC. Translation gives CASSQDHPRTGGVGYGYTF.

The chain has TRBV5-4 and TRBJ2-7, with D tentatively TRBD1 (5 bases). The germline gives CDR1 SGHNT, CDR2 YYREEE (reference sequence). The CDR3 is made up of 13 amino acids. V lost 0 bases to trimming and J lost 5 bases, with 9 bases between them. The CDR3 reads CASSLEGWNEQYF. CDR3 sequence (DNA): TGTGCCAGCAGCTTGGAGGGGTGGAACGAGCAGTACTTC.

The CDR3 sequence: CSARTGSTDTQYF. Written as DNA, the CDR3 is TGCAGTGCTCGAACCGGAAGCACAGATACGCAGTATTTT. This chain uses TRBV20-1 with TRBJ2-3, with D unclear. Deletions cut 5 bases from V and 0 bases from J, with 9 bases between. Germline values: CDR1 DFQATT, CDR2 SNEGSKA (reference sequence). The CDR3 spans 13 residues.

V and J are TRBV6-6 and TRBJ2-5; TRBD1 might be the D (6 bases). The V gene lost 2 bases and the J gene lost 5 bases, with 15 bases spanning the gap. The CDR3 sequence is 15 residues long. Germline loops: CDR1 MNHNY, CDR2 SVGAGI (reference sequence). The CDR3 bases are TGTGCCAGCAGTTACGGGGGACAACAGAGCGAGACCCAGTACTTC. Its translation: CASSYGGQQSETQYF.

The chain combines TRBV5-1 with TRBJ2-7; no definite D call. Germline CDR1 SGHRS, CDR2 YFSETQ. Deletions cut 2 bases from V and 5 bases from J, with 11 bases between. CDR3 length: 13 amino acids. The CDR3 reads CASSLSGFDEQYF. CDR3 in DNA: TGCGCCAGCAGCTTATCCGGGTTCGACGAGCAGTACTTC.

This clonotype turned up a few times. The gene calls are TRBV4-3 and TRBJ2-1; the match to TRBD2 covers 7 bases. With V trimmed by 3 bases and J by 9 bases, 11 bases remained unmatched. The V gene's germline CDR1 is LGHNA and CDR2 YSLEER. There are 15 residues in the CDR3. Here the CDR3 reads CASSQGLAEEGEQFF. The CDR3 region has the DNA TGCGCCAGCAGCCAGGGGCTAGCGGAGGAGGGTGAGCAGTTCTTC.